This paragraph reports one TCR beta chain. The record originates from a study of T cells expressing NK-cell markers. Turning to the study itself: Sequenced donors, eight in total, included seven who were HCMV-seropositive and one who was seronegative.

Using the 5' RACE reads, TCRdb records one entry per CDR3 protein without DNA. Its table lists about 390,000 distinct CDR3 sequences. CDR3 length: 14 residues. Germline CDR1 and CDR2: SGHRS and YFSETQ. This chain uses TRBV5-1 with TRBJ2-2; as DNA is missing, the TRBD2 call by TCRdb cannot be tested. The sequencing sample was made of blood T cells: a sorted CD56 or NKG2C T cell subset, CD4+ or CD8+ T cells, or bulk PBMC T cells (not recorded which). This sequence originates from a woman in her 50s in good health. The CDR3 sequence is CASVSGINTGELFF. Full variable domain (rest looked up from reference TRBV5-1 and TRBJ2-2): KAGVTQTPRYLIKTRGQQVTLSCSPISGHRSVSWYQQTPGQGLQFLFEYFSETQRNKGNFPGRFSGRQFSNSRSEMNVSTLELGDSALYLCASVSGINTGELFFGEGSRLTVL.